A selection of T cell receptor beta chains follows, all from one sample in a study of blood T cell repertoires in COVID-19. Libraries were prepared by immunoSEQ multiplex PCR; TCRdb keeps only in-frame clonotypes and omits some of them. The table includes some 400,000 clones, 81% detected once. The sample taken for sequencing was peripheral blood. These receptor sequences come from a human donor with acute or convalescent COVID-19. The donor label of this sample is uncertain. Each CDR3 is given with its conserved first and last residue. The D gene is left open where the match is weak. Size values are once, few and many counts, or a class for expanded clones, and some rows have none.

CDR3aa: CASSPGGLGNQPQHF
CDR3nt: TGTGCCAGCAGCCCGGGCGGGCTCGGCAATCAGCCCCAGCATTTT
v_gene: TRBV5-6
j_gene: TRBJ1-5
d_gene: NA
abundance: NA

CDR3aa: CASSKQGGNSPLHF
CDR3nt: TGTGCCAGCAGTAAACAGGGGGGTAATTCACCCCTCCACTTT
v_gene: TRBV2
j_gene: TRBJ1-6
d_gene: TRBD1
abundance: once

CDR3aa: CASSWDRANTGELFF
CDR3nt: TGTGCCAGCAGCTGGGACAGGGCAAACACCGGGGAGCTGTTTTTT
v_gene: TRBV5-8
j_gene: TRBJ2-2
d_gene: TRBD1
abundance: NA

CDR3aa: CASRGQGKTNEQFF
CDR3nt: TGTGCCAGCAGAGGACAGGGGAAAACCAATGAGCAGTTCTTC
v_gene: TRBV6-5
j_gene: TRBJ2-1
d_gene: TRBD1
abundance: NA

CDR3aa: CASSQTGVNEAFF
CDR3nt: TGTGCCAGCTCACAGACAGGGGTTAATGAAGCTTTCTTT
v_gene: TRBV18
j_gene: TRBJ1-1
d_gene: TRBD1
abundance: NA

CDR3aa: CASKELNSPLHF
CDR3nt: TGTGCCAGCAAGGAGTTGAATTCACCCCTCCACTTT
v_gene: TRBV27
j_gene: TRBJ1-6
d_gene: NA
abundance: NA

CDR3aa: CASSDGRGNYNEQFF
CDR3nt: TGTGCCAGCAGTGATGGGCGGGGGAACTACAATGAGCAGTTCTTC
v_gene: TRBV6-1
j_gene: TRBJ2-1
d_gene: TRBD2
abundance: NA

CDR3aa: CASSQGLAGGPKNIQYF
CDR3nt: TGTGCCAGCAGCCAAGGCCTAGCGGGAGGTCCCAAAAACATTCAGTACTTC
v_gene: TRBV14
j_gene: TRBJ2-4
d_gene: TRBD2
abundance: NA

CDR3aa: CASRGQNNQPQHF
CDR3nt: TGTGCCAGCAGGGGACAGAACAATCAGCCCCAGCATTTT
v_gene: TRBV12-3/TRBV12-4
j_gene: TRBJ1-5
d_gene: TRBD1
abundance: NA

CDR3aa: CASVGGLGPTGELFF
CDR3nt: TGCGCCAGCGTCGGGGGGCTGGGACCCACCGGGGAGCTGTTTTTT
v_gene: TRBV5-1
j_gene: TRBJ2-2
d_gene: NA
abundance: NA

CDR3aa: CASSEAQAGVNEAFF
CDR3nt: TGTGCCAGCAGTGAAGCGCAGGCCGGGGTGAATGAAGCTTTCTTT
v_gene: TRBV2
j_gene: TRBJ1-1
d_gene: NA
abundance: NA

CDR3aa: CASRAAGNAEAFF
CDR3nt: TGCGCCAGCAGGGCCGCCGGGAATGCTGAAGCTTTCTTT
v_gene: TRBV10-1
j_gene: TRBJ1-1
d_gene: NA
abundance: NA

CDR3aa: CASSSLTWETQYF
CDR3nt: TGTGCCAGCAGCTCGTTAACATGGGAGACCCAGTACTTC
v_gene: TRBV28
j_gene: TRBJ2-5
d_gene: NA
abundance: NA

CDR3aa: CASSLLDRAISNQPQHF
CDR3nt: TGTGCCAGCAGCCTACTTGACAGGGCAATTAGCAATCAGCCCCAGCATTTT
v_gene: TRBV7-8
j_gene: TRBJ1-5
d_gene: TRBD1
abundance: NA

CDR3aa: CASQYRGNQPQHF
CDR3nt: TGTGCCAGCCAATACAGGGGGAATCAGCCCCAGCATTTT
v_gene: TRBV28
j_gene: TRBJ1-5
d_gene: TRBD1
abundance: NA

CDR3aa: CASSQEQGRGGYTF
CDR3nt: TGTGCCAGCAGCCAAGAACAGGGACGGGGAGGCTACACCTTC
v_gene: TRBV14
j_gene: TRBJ1-2
d_gene: NA
abundance: NA

CDR3aa: CASSYERGVTDTQYF
CDR3nt: TGTGCCAGCAGTTATGAGCGGGGGGTGACAGATACGCAGTATTTT
v_gene: TRBV6-5
j_gene: TRBJ2-3
d_gene: TRBD2
abundance: NA

CDR3aa: CASSQDLNEQFF
CDR3nt: TGCGCCAGCAGCCAAGACTTGAATGAGCAGTTCTTC
v_gene: TRBV4-1
j_gene: TRBJ2-1
d_gene: NA
abundance: NA

CDR3aa: CASSFRTAVLGEQYF
CDR3nt: TGCGCCAGCAGCTTCAGGACAGCGGTCTTGGGCGAGCAGTACTTC
v_gene: TRBV4-1
j_gene: TRBJ2-7
d_gene: NA
abundance: NA

CDR3aa: CASSLGRTYEQYF
CDR3nt: TGTGCCAGCAGTTTGGGCCGAACCTACGAGCAGTACTTC
v_gene: TRBV27
j_gene: TRBJ2-7
d_gene: NA
abundance: NA

CDR3aa: CASSTKTGADTQYF
CDR3nt: TGTGCCAGCAGCACAAAGACAGGGGCAGATACGCAGTATTTT
v_gene: TRBV9
j_gene: TRBJ2-3
d_gene: TRBD1
abundance: NA

CDR3aa: CASRYARTGSYEQYF
CDR3nt: TGTGCCAGCAGATACGCCCGTACAGGGTCCTACGAGCAGTACTTC
v_gene: TRBV2
j_gene: TRBJ2-7
d_gene: NA
abundance: NA

CDR3aa: CASSLEFGTGSYNEQFF
CDR3nt: TGCGCCAGCAGCTTGGAGTTCGGGACAGGCTCCTACAATGAGCAGTTCTTC
v_gene: TRBV5-1
j_gene: TRBJ2-1
d_gene: TRBD1
abundance: once

CDR3aa: CASSYPGTYEQYF
CDR3nt: TGTGCCAGCAGTTATCCGGGGACCTACGAGCAGTACTTC
v_gene: TRBV6-5
j_gene: TRBJ2-7
d_gene: NA
abundance: NA

CDR3aa: CAWSQGTATNEKLFF
CDR3nt: TGTGCCTGGAGCCAAGGGACAGCAACTAATGAAAAACTGTTTTTT
v_gene: TRBV30
j_gene: TRBJ1-4
d_gene: TRBD1
abundance: NA

CDR3aa: CASSQYNEQFF
CDR3nt: TGTGCCAGCAGCCAGTACAATGAGCAGTTCTTC
v_gene: TRBV6-6
j_gene: TRBJ2-1
d_gene: NA
abundance: NA

CDR3aa: CASSLGETYEQYF
CDR3nt: TGTGCCAGCAGTTTAGGCGAGACCTACGAGCAGTACTTC
v_gene: TRBV12-3/TRBV12-4
j_gene: TRBJ2-7
d_gene: NA
abundance: NA

CDR3aa: CASSLTGTILSSGYTF
CDR3nt: TGTGCCAGCAGCTTGACCGGGACAATTCTTTCCAGCGGCTACACCTTC
v_gene: TRBV7-9
j_gene: TRBJ1-2
d_gene: NA
abundance: NA

CDR3aa: CASRGGARGETQYF
CDR3nt: TGTGCCAGCCGAGGGGGGGCAAGGGGAGAGACCCAGTACTTC
v_gene: TRBV5-4
j_gene: TRBJ2-5
d_gene: NA
abundance: once

CDR3aa: CASSSPGTANEKLFF
CDR3nt: TGTGCCAGCAGTTCACCCGGGACAGCTAATGAAAAACTGTTTTTT
v_gene: TRBV6-2/TRBV6-3
j_gene: TRBJ1-4
d_gene: TRBD1
abundance: once

CDR3aa: CASSRIAGGRTGELFF
CDR3nt: TGTGCCAGCAGCCGGATAGCGGGGGGCAGAACCGGGGAGCTGTTTTTT
v_gene: TRBV3-1/TRBV3-2
j_gene: TRBJ2-2
d_gene: TRBD2
abundance: NA

CDR3aa: CASSLFSGHLYSNQPQHF
CDR3nt: TGTGCCAGCAGTTTATTCTCAGGGCATCTCTATAGCAATCAGCCCCAGCATTTT
v_gene: TRBV28
j_gene: TRBJ1-5
d_gene: NA
abundance: once

CDR3aa: CASTEQGATEAFF
CDR3nt: TGTGCCAGCACCGAACAGGGGGCTACTGAAGCTTTCTTT
v_gene: TRBV2
j_gene: TRBJ1-1
d_gene: TRBD1
abundance: once

CDR3aa: CASSWTGRDTEAFF
CDR3nt: TGCGCCAGCAGCTGGACAGGAAGAGACACTGAAGCTTTCTTT
v_gene: TRBV5-1
j_gene: TRBJ1-1
d_gene: TRBD1
abundance: once

CDR3aa: CASSGTGAVEAFF
CDR3nt: TGTGCCAGCAGTGGGACAGGGGCGGTTGAAGCTTTCTTT
v_gene: TRBV25-1
j_gene: TRBJ1-1
d_gene: TRBD1
abundance: NA

CDR3aa: CASSSETGDTEAFF
CDR3nt: TGTGCCAGCAGCAGTGAGACAGGGGATACTGAAGCTTTCTTT
v_gene: TRBV5-6
j_gene: TRBJ1-1
d_gene: TRBD1
abundance: NA

CDR3aa: CASSRTEEAFF
CDR3nt: TGTGCCAGCAGTCGGACAGAGGAAGCTTTCTTT
v_gene: TRBV2
j_gene: TRBJ1-1
d_gene: NA
abundance: NA

CDR3aa: CSASGFGQGANTGELFF
CDR3nt: TGCAGTGCTAGTGGGTTTGGGCAGGGGGCAAACACCGGGGAGCTGTTTTTT
v_gene: TRBV20-1
j_gene: TRBJ2-2
d_gene: TRBD1
abundance: NA

CDR3aa: CASRPEGGPYNEQFF
CDR3nt: TGTGCCAGCAGGCCGGAGGGAGGGCCCTACAATGAGCAGTTCTTC
v_gene: TRBV5-8
j_gene: TRBJ2-1
d_gene: TRBD2
abundance: NA

CDR3aa: CASSPGGTSYEQYF
CDR3nt: TGTGCCAGCAGTCCCGGGGGGACCTCCTACGAGCAGTACTTC
v_gene: TRBV7-9
j_gene: TRBJ2-7
d_gene: TRBD2
abundance: few

CDR3aa: CAISDGTNQPQHF
CDR3nt: TGTGCCATCAGTGATGGGACAAATCAGCCCCAGCATTTT
v_gene: TRBV10-3
j_gene: TRBJ1-5
d_gene: NA
abundance: NA

CDR3aa: CASSLVPYEQYF
CDR3nt: TGTGCCAGCAGTTTAGTGCCCTACGAGCAGTACTTC
v_gene: TRBV6-2/TRBV6-3
j_gene: TRBJ2-7
d_gene: NA
abundance: NA

CDR3aa: CASSFPPKRRITGYRFYNSPLHF
CDR3nt: TGTGCCAGCAGTTTCCCACCTAAGCGGAGGATTACAGGGTACCGATTCTATAATTCACCCCTCCACTTT
v_gene: TRBV28
j_gene: TRBJ1-6
d_gene: NA
abundance: NA

CDR3aa: CASSPQGASAEAFF
CDR3nt: TGTGCCAGCAGTCCACAGGGGGCATCGGCTGAAGCTTTCTTT
v_gene: TRBV6-5
j_gene: TRBJ1-1
d_gene: TRBD1
abundance: few

CDR3aa: CASSQLTTTGDTEAFF
CDR3nt: TGCGCCAGCAGCCAACTTACGACAACCGGCGACACTGAAGCTTTCTTT
v_gene: TRBV5-1
j_gene: TRBJ1-1
d_gene: NA
abundance: NA

CDR3aa: CASSITGPIKPSYNSPLHF
CDR3nt: TGTGCCAGCTCAATTACAGGTCCTATCAAACCCTCCTATAATTCACCCCTCCACTTT
v_gene: TRBV18
j_gene: TRBJ1-6
d_gene: NA
abundance: NA

CDR3aa: CASSLGPTSGRDKNIQYF
CDR3nt: TGTGCCAGCAGCTTAGGCCCGACTAGCGGGAGGGACAAAAACATTCAGTACTTC
v_gene: TRBV7-6
j_gene: TRBJ2-4
d_gene: TRBD2
abundance: NA

CDR3aa: CASSFPFGESNQPQHF
CDR3nt: TGTGCCAGCAGTTTCCCCTTCGGGGAGAGCAATCAGCCCCAGCATTTT
v_gene: TRBV27
j_gene: TRBJ1-5
d_gene: NA
abundance: few

CDR3aa: CASSLATGLVQETQYF
CDR3nt: TGTGCCAGCAGCTTGGCCACAGGACTAGTGCAAGAGACCCAGTACTTC
v_gene: TRBV5-6
j_gene: TRBJ2-5
d_gene: TRBD2
abundance: NA

CDR3aa: CASSSTPLRNTIYF
CDR3nt: TGTGCCAGCAGCTCAACTCCTCTGAGAAACACCATATATTTT
v_gene: TRBV7-9
j_gene: TRBJ1-3
d_gene: NA
abundance: NA

CDR3aa: CASSLVPGVVNQPQHF
CDR3nt: TGTGCCAGCAGCTTAGTTCCAGGGGTAGTCAATCAGCCCCAGCATTTT
v_gene: TRBV5-8
j_gene: TRBJ1-5
d_gene: NA
abundance: NA

CDR3aa: CASSLVASGGVFSYNEQFF
CDR3nt: TGCGCCAGCAGCTTGGTGGCTAGCGGGGGCGTTTTCTCCTACAATGAGCAGTTCTTC
v_gene: TRBV5-1
j_gene: TRBJ2-1
d_gene: TRBD2
abundance: NA

CDR3aa: CASSSHYEQYF
CDR3nt: TGTGCCAGCAGTTCCCACTACGAGCAGTACTTC
v_gene: TRBV12-3/TRBV12-4
j_gene: TRBJ2-7
d_gene: NA
abundance: few

CDR3aa: CASSIAVRRRETQYF
CDR3nt: TGTGCCAGTAGTATTGCTGTGCGGCGTCGAGAGACCCAGTACTTC
v_gene: TRBV19
j_gene: TRBJ2-5
d_gene: NA
abundance: NA

CDR3aa: CASSLNAIRHGGNTEAFF
CDR3nt: TGCGCCAGCAGCTTAAACGCTATACGACATGGTGGGAACACTGAAGCTTTCTTT
v_gene: TRBV5-1
j_gene: TRBJ1-1
d_gene: NA
abundance: NA

CDR3aa: CASSPGQVDTEAFF
CDR3nt: TGCGCCAGCAGCCCCGGACAGGTAGACACTGAAGCTTTCTTT
v_gene: TRBV5-1
j_gene: TRBJ1-1
d_gene: TRBD1
abundance: once

CDR3aa: CASSLSTGIGVPYNEQFF
CDR3nt: TGTGCCAGCAGTTTGTCTACAGGGATCGGGGTTCCCTACAATGAGCAGTTCTTC
v_gene: TRBV27
j_gene: TRBJ2-1
d_gene: NA
abundance: NA

CDR3aa: CASSSDRRGNSPLHF
CDR3nt: TGTGCCAGTAGTTCAGATCGCAGGGGAAATTCACCCCTCCACTTT
v_gene: TRBV19
j_gene: TRBJ1-6
d_gene: NA
abundance: NA

CDR3aa: CASSGRDRVNSPLHF
CDR3nt: TGTGCCAGCAGTGGAAGGGACAGGGTAAATTCACCCCTCCACTTT
v_gene: TRBV25-1
j_gene: TRBJ1-6
d_gene: TRBD1
abundance: NA

CDR3aa: CASSYSGGSYEQYF
CDR3nt: TGTGCCAGCAGTTACTCCGGGGGCTCCTACGAGCAGTACTTC
v_gene: TRBV6-5
j_gene: TRBJ2-7
d_gene: NA
abundance: NA